This TCR beta chain stems from a study of T cell responses to AZD1222 COVID-19 vaccine. Study-wide findings and caveats: Regions 160-218 and 743-854 dominated among vaccine-associated CD4 TCRs spanning spike.

The assay was immunoSEQ multiplex PCR, and TCRdb's table has in-frame clones only and misses some. The table includes 200,000 or so clones, 80% to 95% detected once. Concerning this clone itself: The antigen is undetermined.

Pooling of second doses given at about 4 or about 12 weeks was done. The sample consisted of peripheral blood, taken 28 days after the second AZD1222 dose. The sequence came from an adult who received the AZD1222 COVID-19 vaccine.

CDR3 nucleotides: TGCGCCAGCAGCGGACTCGACATTTCGCGTAGTGGCTACACCTTC. It translates to CASSGLDISRSGYTF. The rearrangement uses TRBV5-1 and TRBJ1-2; D not certain. Per the germline V gene, CDR1 is SGHRS and CDR2 is YFSETQ. V was cut by 4 bases and J by 7 bases, with 20 bases left in between. This CDR3 comprises 15 residues.